This section outlines one TCR beta chain sequence together with its context. What it binds is not known. Germline V gene sequence: CDR1 MGHDK, CDR2 SYGVNS. The germline V and J ends were trimmed by 7 bases and 6 bases, with 19 bases remaining between them. The CDR3 totals 14 residues. The data stem from a study of T cell responses to AZD1222 COVID-19 vaccine. Sequencing used immunoSEQ multiplex PCR; TCRdb keeps in-frame clones, though not all of them. The sample consists of about 59,000 clones, 89% of them appearing once. Study outcomes and limitations: Only a handful of AZD1222 recipients tested seropositive at baseline.

The rearrangement links TRBV25-1 to TRBJ2-7; tentatively, D is TRBD1 (5 bases). The material was peripheral blood, obtained 28 days after the second AZD1222 dose. This receptor was taken from an adult who received the AZD1222 COVID-19 vaccine. The CDR3 loop reads CASTNGASLGEQYF. The CDR3 nucleotides are TGTGCCAGCACCAATGGGGCCAGTTTAGGCGAGCAGTACTTC.